A single sample is the source of the 31 T cell receptor beta chains below, sequenced in a study of T cells after yellow fever vaccination. TCRdb analysed the 5' RACE reads with MiXCR anew, one entry per CDR3 protein. Of 400,000 to 450,000 distinct CDR3 sequences listed, around 20% were seen once; the top ten hold 15% to 20%. The sequences come from PBMCs, collected before the yellow fever booster vaccination. These receptor sequences come from a man younger than 35 who received the YFV17D yellow fever vaccine.

This clonotype was recorded a few times. The chain uses TRBV5-1 and TRBJ2-1; the match to TRBD1 covers 8 bases. The CDR3 runs 15 residues. V was clipped by 3 bases and J by 4 bases; unmatched bases: 6. The V gene's germline CDR1 is SGHRS and CDR2 YFSETQ. The CDR3 loop reads CASSSGQGNYNEQFF. The DNA of the CDR3 is TGCGCCAGCAGCTCCGGACAGGGAAATTACAATGAGCAGTTCTTC.

The genes are TRBV7-7 and TRBJ1-6, with D uncertain. CDR3 length equals 13 residues. Germline assignment: CDR1 SSHAT and CDR2 FNYEAQ (reference sequence). Trimming shortened V by 1 base and J by 10 bases, and 8 bases separated the two germline ends. The CDR3 is CASSLGPGSPLHF. CDR3 in DNA: TGTGCCAGCAGCTTAGGGCCGGGATCACCCCTCCACTTT.

This clonotype was recorded once. This CDR3 is missing its conserved last phenylalanine or tryptophan, likely due to a read error. The chain links TRBV5-1 to TRBJ1-6; 11 nucleotides line up with TRBD1. V was pared by 10 bases and J by 9 bases, with 6 bases of the junction left unmatched. Germline V CDR1 and CDR2: SGHRS, YFSETQ. The CDR3 length is 13 residues. CDR3 sequence reads: CACRTGGGSPLHS. DNA of the CDR3: TGCGCCTGCCGGACAGGGGGCGGTTCACCCCTCCACTCT.

This chain joins TRBV5-6 and TRBJ1-1; D uncertain. Looked up from germline, CDR1 is SGHDT and CDR2 is YYEEEE. Trimming stripped 6 bases from V and 5 bases from J, with 14 bases between. The CDR3 totals 13 residues. The CDR3 sequence: CASTFKGGTEAFF. CDR3 DNA sequence: TGTGCCAGCACCTTCAAAGGCGGGACTGAAGCTTTCTTT.

At least ten counts were recorded for this clonotype. The chain couples TRBV9 to TRBJ1-2; weak D call: TRBD1 (6 bases). The CDR3 sequence is 15 residues long. Trimming removed 0 bases from V and 7 bases from J, with 16 bases in between. Germline assignment: CDR1 SGDLS and CDR2 YYNGEE. The chain's CDR3 is CASSVGFLTGGGYTF. In nucleotides, the CDR3 is TGTGCCAGCAGCGTAGGGTTTTTGACAGGCGGTGGCTACACCTTC.

V gene TRBV19 combines with J gene TRBJ2-5; 11 bases agree with TRBD2. The J segment lost 2 bases and the V segment lost 3 bases, leaving 5 bases of the junction unmatched. Germline V gene data show CDR1 as LNHDA and CDR2 as SQIVND (reference sequence). CDR3 size: 16 residues. CDR3 in amino acids: CASSMVGTSGQETQYF. Written as DNA, the CDR3 is TGTGCCAGTAGTATGGTCGGGACTAGCGGACAAGAGACCCAGTACTTC. The entire variable domain, with the rest obtained from reference TRBV19 and TRBJ2-5, is as follows: DGGITQSPKYLFRKEGQNVTLSCEQNLNHDAMYWYRQDPGQGLRLIYYSQIVNDFQKGDIAEGYSVSREKKESFPLTVTSAQKNPTAFYLCASSMVGTSGQETQYFGPGTRLLVL.

This clonotype was observed a handful of times. The CDR3 loop reads CASSQGTGQGAEKLFF. CDR3 DNA sequence: TGCGCCAGCAGCCAAGGGACGGGACAGGGGGCTGAAAAACTGTTTTTT. This rearrangement joins TRBV4-1 to TRBJ1-4; 12 bases are shared with TRBD1. V lost 1 base to trimming and J lost 7 bases; unmatched junction nucleotides: 4. The CDR3 contains 16 residues. The germline V gene has CDR1 MGHRA and CDR2 YSYEKL.

This clonotype was detected a few times. The chain carries TRBV7-7 and TRBJ2-3; TRBD1 matches 7 bases. This CDR3 spans 16 amino acids. The germline CDR1 and CDR2 sequences are SSHAT and FNYEAQ (reference sequence). J lost 1 base, V lost 5 bases, and 9 bases had no gene match. The CDR3 loop is CASSLQQGFGTDTQYF. CDR3 in DNA: TGTGCCAGCAGCCTCCAACAGGGGTTCGGCACAGATACGCAGTATTTT.

V is TRBV6-5 and J is TRBJ2-5; D is unclear. The V and J ends lost 6 bases and 5 bases respectively, with 16 bases between them. CDR1 is MNHEY and CDR2 is SVGAGI in the germline V gene. The CDR3 sequence is 14 residues long. The chain's CDR3 is CASSPSGLVETQYF. CDR3 nucleotide sequence: TGTGCCAGCAGCCCTTCCGGGCTAGTGGAGACCCAGTACTTC.

The chain is built from TRBV5-1 and TRBJ1-1, with TRBD1 as a possible D gene (6 bases). The germline CDR1 and CDR2 sequences are SGHRS and YFSETQ. CDR3 size: 15 residues. The V end lost 4 bases, the J end lost 0 bases, and 13 bases lay between the germline ends. Here the CDR3 reads CASSSEQGLNTEAFF. For the CDR3, the DNA is TGCGCCAGCAGCAGTGAACAGGGATTGAACACTGAAGCTTTCTTT.

This clonotype showed up just a few times. The chain joins TRBV20-1 to TRBJ2-7; no clear D. CDR1 DFQATT and CDR2 SNEGSKA come from the germline V gene (reference sequence). V was trimmed by 3 bases and J by 6 bases, leaving 9 bases between them. This CDR3 has 11 residues. The CDR3 DNA follows: TGCAGTGCTAGTCTGGGTGGCGAGCAGTACTTC. It codes for CSASLGGEQYF.

To note about this clonotype: Possible read error: a much larger clone is one base away. The chain combines TRBV7-2 with TRBJ1-3; D unresolved. CDR3 length: 14 residues. The germline V gene encodes CDR1 SGHTA and CDR2 FQGNSA. V was cut by 1 base and J by 0 bases, with 4 bases left in between. This CDR3 reads CASSLEFSGNTIYF. The CDR3, as DNA: TGTGCCAGCAGCTTAGAGTTCTCTGGAAACACCATATATTTT.

There are a few counts of this clonotype. V is TRBV6-1 and J is TRBJ1-1, with D hard to call. V dropped 6 bases and J dropped 2 bases, with 16 bases sitting between them. Looked up from germline, CDR1 is MNHNS and CDR2 is SASEGT. This CDR3 spans 15 amino acids. The CDR3 bases are TGTGCCAGCAGCTCACCGGATAAGGGAAACACTGAAGCTTTCTTT. Its translation: CASSSPDKGNTEAFF.

The V call is TRBV7-2, the J call TRBJ1-2; D not certain. Trimming stripped 4 bases from V and 8 bases from J, with 17 bases between. Germline CDR1 is SGHTA and CDR2 is FQGNSA. CDR3 length: 14 amino acids. The CDR3 DNA reads as TGTGCCAGCAGCTCCTATGACCGGGTCGGGGGCTACACCTTC. This translates into CASSSYDRVGGYTF.

This clonotype was seen more than once but under ten times. The chain uses TRBV6-1 and TRBJ2-3; a possible D gene is TRBD1 (6 bases). V dropped 2 bases and J dropped 5 bases, with 14 bases sitting between them. In germline, CDR1 is MNHNS, CDR2 SASEGT. The CDR3 is made up of 15 amino acids. The CDR3 loop is CASSELRGSGDTQYF. CDR3 bases: TGTGCCAGCAGTGAACTGAGGGGGTCGGGAGATACGCAGTATTTT.

This clonotype was observed a few times. The V and J genes are TRBV20-1 and TRBJ2-1; TRBD2 aligns across 11 bases. With V trimmed by 8 bases and J by 10 bases, 13 bases remained unmatched. Per the germline V gene, CDR1 is DFQATT and CDR2 is SNEGSKA (reference sequence). This CDR3 comprises 14 residues. The CDR3 loop reads CSTLSGGARREQFF. CDR3 nucleotide sequence: TGCAGTACCCTTAGCGGGGGGGCCAGAAGAGAGCAGTTCTTC.

This clonotype was detected once. V is TRBV15 and J is TRBJ1-3, with 8 bases lining up with TRBD1. CDR3 length equals 14 residues. Trimming removed 2 bases from V and 8 bases from J; junction bases left unmatched: 5. Germline values: CDR1 LNHNV, CDR2 YYDKDF (reference sequence). CDR3 in amino acids: CATSRTTGGHTIYF. Here the CDR3 DNA reads TGTGCCACCAGCAGAACTACAGGGGGTCACACCATATATTTT.

This clonotype came up a few times. The gene calls are TRBV6-2 or TRBV6-3 and TRBJ2-5, with a tentative D call TRBD1 (6 bases). The V gene lost 6 bases and the J gene lost 5 bases, with 16 bases spanning the gap. The CDR3 totals 14 residues. Germline V CDR1 and CDR2: MNHEY, SVGEGT. CDR3 region: CASSLGPRGETQYF. CDR3 bases: TGTGCCAGCAGCCTCGGCCCGAGGGGGGAGACCCAGTACTTC.

This clonotype was counted between two and nine times. The chain carries TRBV29-1 and TRBJ2-1, with D perhaps matching TRBD1 (7 bases). Germline CDR1 and CDR2: SQVTM and ANQGSEA. Trimming pared 6 bases from V and 2 bases from J, leaving 14 bases between. The CDR3 totals 14 residues. The CDR3 loop reads CSVDSGGTYNEQFF. The DNA for the CDR3 is TGCAGCGTAGATTCAGGGGGGACCTACAATGAGCAGTTCTTC.

The CDR3 protein is CASSDILAAGLLETQYF. The DNA for the CDR3 is TGTGCCAGCAGTGATATACTAGCGGCTGGTCTTTTGGAGACCCAGTACTTC. The J gene is TRBJ2-5, the V gene TRBV6-1; TRBD2 matches 8 bases. The CDR3 totals 17 residues. V was clipped by 3 bases and J by 5 bases; unmatched bases: 14. Germline values: CDR1 MNHNS, CDR2 SASEGT.

This clonotype has just a few counts. The CDR3 spells CASSQEGLGDPPETQYF. For the CDR3, the DNA is TGTGCCAGCAGCCAGGAGGGACTAGGGGACCCCCCAGAGACCCAGTACTTC. The rearrangement joins TRBV3-1 to TRBJ2-5, with TRBD2 matching 8 bases. The CDR3 has 17 amino acids. Germline V gene lookup returns CDR1 LGHDT and CDR2 YNNKEL (reference sequence). V trimming: 3 bases; J trimming: 4 bases; junction bases outside the gene matches: 13.

This clonotype has a count of ten or more. CDR3 amino acids: CASSRTSLTKNIQYF. DNA for the CDR3: TGTGCCAGCAGCCGGACTAGTCTAACCAAAAACATTCAGTACTTC. V usage is TRBV7-2 and J usage is TRBJ2-4; 7 nucleotides line up with TRBD2. Per germline, CDR1 SGHTA and CDR2 FQGNSA. CDR3 length: 15 amino acids. Germline trimming cut 5 bases from V and 2 bases from J; bases unmatched to any gene: 6.

The rearrangement uses TRBV9 and TRBJ2-1; 7 nucleotides match TRBD1. The CDR3 loop spans 15 amino acids. The junction had 10 bases not matched to a gene; V was cut back by 6 bases and J by 4 bases. CDR1 and CDR2 from the germline V gene are SGDLS and YYNGEE. The CDR3 loop reads CASNIQGEWYNEQFF. CDR3 DNA: TGTGCCAGCAACATCCAGGGGGAATGGTACAATGAGCAGTTCTTC.

Comment on this clonotype: Just one base apart from a much larger clone, this may be a read error. The chain links TRBV28 to TRBJ2-3; D is ambiguous. Per the germline V gene, CDR1 is MDHEN and CDR2 is SYDVKM. The CDR3 sequence is 11 residues long. V was cut by 5 bases and J by 6 bases, with 6 bases left in between. The CDR3 nucleotides are TGTGCCAGCAGTGCCGGGGATACGCAGTATTTT. This translates into CASSAGDTQYF. Drawing the rest from reference TRBV28 and TRBJ2-3, the complete variable domain is DVKVTQSSRYLVKRTGEKVFLECVQDMDHENMFWYRQDPGLGLRLIYFSYDVKMKEKGDIPEGYSVSREKKERFSLILESASTNQTSMYLCASSAGDTQYFGPGTRLTVL.

Here the CDR3 reads CASSLAEYDTEAFF. The CDR3, as DNA: TGTGCCAGCAGCTTAGCGGAATACGATACTGAAGCTTTCTTT. J is TRBJ1-1 and V is TRBV7-9; D ambiguous. This CDR3 region has 14 residues. Per germline, CDR1 SEHNR and CDR2 FQNEAQ (reference sequence). The V gene lost 0 bases and the J gene lost 5 bases, with 10 bases spanning the gap.

V usage is TRBV5-1 and J usage is TRBJ2-1; 7 positions agree with TRBD1. The V and J ends lost 3 bases and 4 bases, in that order; junction bases with no gene match: 7. This CDR3 region has 15 residues. CDR1 and CDR2 from the germline V gene are SGHRS and YFSETQ. DNA of the CDR3: TGCGCCAGCAGCTCCACGGGACAGAATTACAATGAGCAGTTCTTC. Amino acids: CASSSTGQNYNEQFF.

A note on this clonotype: Mismatch with germline at one junction end may stem from a read error. The chain links TRBV2 to TRBJ1-5, with D maybe TRBD1 (5 bases). The CDR3 loop spans 14 amino acids. From germline, CDR1 is SNHLY and CDR2 FYNNEI. The CDR3, as DNA: TGTGCCAGCAAGGGAGGGGAGAGCAATCACCCCCAGCATTTT. It is translated as CASKGGESNHPQHF.

This clonotype was recorded only once. This chain links TRBV11-2 with TRBJ1-1; 7 bases are a match to TRBD1. CDR1 SGHAT and CDR2 FQNNGV come from the germline V gene. This CDR3 is 14 amino acids long. Trimming removed 4 bases from V and 4 bases from J; junction bases left unmatched: 6. The CDR3 spells CASSSQGSSTEAFF. The CDR3 nucleotides read TGTGCCAGCAGCTCACAGGGGTCGTCCACTGAAGCTTTCTTT.

Only a few counts were recorded for this clonotype. V and J are TRBV7-2 and TRBJ2-7, with TRBD1 matching over 8 bases. This CDR3 is 15 amino acids long. The V and J ends lost 0 bases and 2 bases, in that order; junction bases with no gene match: 3. The germline CDR1 and CDR2 sequences are SGHTA and FQGNSA. CDR3 residues: CASSLASDRAYEQYV. The CDR3 DNA reads TGTGCCAGCAGCTTAGCCTCGGACAGGGCCTACGAGCAGTACGTC.

This clonotype was counted only a few times. The chain employs TRBV6-5 and TRBJ2-1; a possible D gene is TRBD1 (6 bases). The CDR3 contains 13 residues. Per germline, CDR1 MNHEY and CDR2 SVGAGI. Trimming pared 6 bases from V and 10 bases from J, leaving 16 bases between. The CDR3 DNA sequence: TGTGCCAGCAGGACGCCAGGGGCGAGGGAGCAGTTCTTC. It translates to CASRTPGAREQFF.

J is TRBJ1-6 and V is TRBV5-1, with a possible D match to TRBD1 (5 bases). V was clipped by 4 bases and J by 0 bases, with 11 bases between them. The CDR3 contains 16 residues. From germline, CDR1 is SGHRS and CDR2 YFSETQ. The CDR3 DNA reads TGCGCCAGCAGCCGGGGGGGTAGCTCCTATAATTCACCCCTCCACTTT. Residues: CASSRGGSSYNSPLHF.